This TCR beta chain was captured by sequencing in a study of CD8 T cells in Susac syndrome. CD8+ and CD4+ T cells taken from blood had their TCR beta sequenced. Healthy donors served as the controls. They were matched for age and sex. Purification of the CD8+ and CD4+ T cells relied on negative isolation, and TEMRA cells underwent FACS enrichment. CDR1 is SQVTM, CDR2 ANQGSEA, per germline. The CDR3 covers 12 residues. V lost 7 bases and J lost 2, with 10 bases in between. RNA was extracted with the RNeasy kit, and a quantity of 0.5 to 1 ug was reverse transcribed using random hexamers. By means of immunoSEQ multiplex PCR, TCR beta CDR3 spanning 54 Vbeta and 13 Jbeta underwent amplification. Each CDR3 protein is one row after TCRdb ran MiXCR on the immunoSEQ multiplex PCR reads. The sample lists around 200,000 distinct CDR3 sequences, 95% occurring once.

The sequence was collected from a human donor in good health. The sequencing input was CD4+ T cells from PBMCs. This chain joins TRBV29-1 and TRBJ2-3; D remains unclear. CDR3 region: CSELADTDTQYF. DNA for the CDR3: TGCAGCGAGCTGGCGGACACAGATACGCAGTATTTT.